Each of the 21 T cell receptor beta chains below was sequenced from the same sample in a study of blood T cell repertoires in COVID-19. Profiled with immunoSEQ multiplex PCR; TCRdb holds only in-frame clones, not every one. The data show more than 150,000 clones, about four fifths seen once. Sample: peripheral blood. The receptors come from an older man who had recovered from COVID-19.

V is TRBV28 and J is TRBJ2-1; 10 bases agree with TRBD2. The germline gives CDR1 MDHEN, CDR2 SYDVKM. The CDR3 sequence is 15 residues long. Trimming cost V 4 bases and J 6 bases; bases outside gene matches: 6. CDR3 region: CASSSSGSRGNEQFF. In DNA form, the CDR3 reads TGTGCCAGCAGTTCTAGCGGGAGTAGGGGCAATGAGCAGTTCTTC.

J is TRBJ2-3 and V is TRBV5-4, with D possibly TRBD2 on 9 matching bases. Germline V gives CDR1 SGHNT, CDR2 YYREEE (reference sequence). CDR3 length: 15 residues. The germline V and J ends were trimmed by 4 bases and 8 bases, with 20 bases remaining between them. The DNA for the CDR3 is TGTGCCAGCAGCCAGGGGGCGGGAGGGCCCAGTACGCAGTATTTT. Its translation is CASSQGAGGPSTQYF.

The gene calls are TRBV4-2 and TRBJ2-7; 12 positions agree with TRBD2. The CDR3 is made up of 15 amino acids. The germline V gene has CDR1 LGHNA and CDR2 YNFKEQ. J was trimmed by 2 bases and V by 4 bases; bases with no gene match: 3. CDR3 nucleotide sequence: TGTGCCAGCAGCCCGACTAGCGGGAGCGCCTACGAGCAGTACTTC. Its protein is CASSPTSGSAYEQYF.

The rearrangement links TRBV29-1 to TRBJ1-2, with D possibly TRBD1 on 6 matching bases. V lost 2 bases, J lost 8 bases, and 15 bases lay in between. The CDR3 extends over 13 amino acids. The germline gives CDR1 SQVTM, CDR2 ANQGSEA. CDR3 nucleotide sequence: TGCAGCGTTGAAAGCCAGGGAAGGGGGGGCTACACCTTC. Residues: CSVESQGRGGYTF.

The genes are TRBV24-1 and TRBJ2-1; D may be TRBD2 (6 bases). This CDR3 spans 15 amino acids. Germline V gene sequence: CDR1 KGHDR, CDR2 SFDVKD. V gave up 9 bases and J gave up 2 bases, with 16 bases separating them. The CDR3, as DNA: TGTGCCACCTCCGGGGGTAGGGGCACCTACAATGAGCAGTTCTTC. Translating it yields CATSGGRGTYNEQFF.

CDR3 bases: TGCAGCGCCGGGGGCGGGAGCTCCTACAATGAGCAGTTCTTC. The encoded protein is CSAGGGSSYNEQFF. The chain recombines TRBV29-1 with TRBJ2-1; a possible D gene is TRBD2 (7 bases). This CDR3 has 14 residues. Germline V gene sequence: CDR1 SQVTM, CDR2 ANQGSEA. V lost 7 bases and J 0 bases, leaving 13 bases between the germline ends.

The chain joins TRBV18 to TRBJ1-1, with 10 bases aligning to TRBD1. Per germline, CDR1 KGHSH and CDR2 LQKENI. V shed 3 bases and J 2 bases; nucleotides not matched to a gene: 6. The CDR3 runs to 16 residues. The CDR3: CASSPGQGLKNTEAFF. CDR3 sequence (DNA): TGTGCCAGCTCACCGGGACAGGGGTTGAAAAACACTGAAGCTTTCTTT.

This clone was seen only a few times. The V and J genes are TRBV6-5 and TRBJ2-2; D is ambiguous. The germline V gene encodes CDR1 MNHEY and CDR2 SVGAGI. The CDR3 consists of 14 residues. Deletions cut 2 bases from V and 6 bases from J, with 10 bases between. Here the CDR3 reads CASSYGGRAGELFF. The CDR3 DNA reads TGTGCCAGCAGTTACGGCGGCCGAGCCGGGGAGCTGTTTTTT.

CDR3 residues: CASITDDDSYEQYF. CDR3 coding DNA: TGTGCCAGCATTACCGACGACGACAGTTACGAGCAGTACTTC. This sequence joins TRBV6-5 and TRBJ2-7, with D possibly being TRBD1 (5 bases). V was pared by 7 bases and J by 4 bases, with 17 bases between. This CDR3 is built from 14 residues. Germline V gene sequence: CDR1 MNHEY, CDR2 SVGAGI.

This chain uses TRBV12-3 or TRBV12-4 with TRBJ1-1; D is ambiguous. This CDR3 is built from 13 residues. Trimming removed 3 bases from V and 9 bases from J, with 14 bases in between. The CDR3 bases are TGTGCCAGCAGTTTGGAGGCTTTTGCCCAAGCTTTCTTT. It is translated as CASSLEAFAQAFF.

The chain is built from TRBV3-1 (or the pseudogene TRBV3-2) and TRBJ2-1; 8 nucleotides align to TRBD2. Per the germline V gene, CDR1 is LGHDT and CDR2 is YNNKEL (reference sequence). This CDR3 is built from 15 residues. Trimming took 4 bases from V and 8 from J; bases not matched to a gene: 10. CDR3 residues: CASSPGGTFTDEQFF. CDR3 in DNA: TGTGCCAGCAGCCCGGGAGGGACGTTCACCGATGAGCAGTTCTTC.

The chain joins TRBV27 to TRBJ2-7; 7 bases are shared with TRBD1. This CDR3 contains 15 residues. Germline loops: CDR1 MNHEY, CDR2 SMNVEV (reference sequence). After removal of 6 bases from V and 4 bases from J, the junction contained 12 bases not matched to a gene. The CDR3, as DNA: TGTGCCAGCAGCCTACAGGGGTATGGACGGTACGAGCAGTACTTC. Translation: CASSLQGYGRYEQYF.

The chain is built from TRBV3-1 (or the pseudogene TRBV3-2) and TRBJ2-3, with no clear D. Germline assignment: CDR1 LGHDT and CDR2 YNNKEL (reference sequence). V lost 2 bases to trimming and J lost 3 bases, with 6 bases between them. CDR3 length: 13 residues. CDR3 protein: CASSQRQTDTQYF. CDR3 coding DNA: TGTGCCAGCAGCCAAAGACAAACAGATACGCAGTATTTT.

This clone was detected only once. The chain combines TRBV3-1 (or the pseudogene TRBV3-2) with TRBJ2-1; 8 bases fit TRBD1. The V gene end was trimmed by 3 bases and the J gene end by 6 bases; junction bases not matched to a gene: 4. This CDR3 spans 14 amino acids. CDR1 and CDR2 from the germline V gene are LGHDT and YNNKEL (reference sequence). DNA for the CDR3: TGTGCCAGCAGCCACCAGGGGGCGCGCAATGAGCAGTTCTTC. It yields the protein CASSHQGARNEQFF.

J is TRBJ2-5 and V is TRBV14, with D hard to call. This CDR3 is built from 14 residues. Germline V lookup: CDR1 SGHDN, CDR2 FVKESK. V was cut by 0 bases and J by 5 bases, with 10 bases left in between. The CDR3 protein is CASSQDRLVETQYF. The CDR3 DNA sequence: TGTGCCAGCAGCCAAGATCGGCTAGTGGAGACCCAGTACTTC.

The chain recombines TRBV19 with TRBJ2-2; a weak D match, TRBD2 (6 bases). The CDR3 sequence is 16 residues long. Trimming removed 4 bases at V and 2 bases at J, with 14 bases between. Germline V gives CDR1 LNHDA, CDR2 SQIVND (reference sequence). The CDR3 spells CASSRAGTSNTGELFF. CDR3 coding DNA: TGTGCCAGTAGTAGAGCTGGCACTAGCAACACCGGGGAGCTGTTTTTT.

The chain has TRBV7-2 and TRBJ2-1, with TRBD1 matching over 11 bases. The germline CDR1 and CDR2 sequences are SGHTA and FQGNSA. This CDR3 is built from 15 residues. V lost 1 base and J lost 6; bases outside the gene matches: 2. CDR3 coding DNA: TGTGCCAGCAGCTTAGGGACAGGGGGCTTCAATGAGCAGTTCTTC. Its translation: CASSLGTGGFNEQFF.

The chain's CDR3 is CASSLEAGRWNTQYF. The CDR3 coding sequence is TGTGCCAGCAGCTTAGAGGCGGGGAGATGGAATACGCAGTATTTT. The chain couples TRBV7-2 to TRBJ2-3; TRBD2 is a possible D gene (6 bases). Germline-derived CDR1 and CDR2 are SGHTA and FQGNSA. V gave up 1 base and J gave up 7 bases, with 15 bases separating them. The CDR3 loop spans 15 amino acids.

The V gene is TRBV12-3 or TRBV12-4, the J gene TRBJ1-2; D is perhaps TRBD1 (6 bases). Trimming took 6 bases from V and 7 from J, leaving 9 bases between them. The CDR3 is 11 amino acids. The CDR3 here is CASSQGFGYTF. Here the CDR3 DNA reads TGTGCCAGCAGCCAGGGGTTTGGCTACACCTTC.

Sample share makes this clone medium-sized. The genes are TRBV28 and TRBJ2-7; 9 bases are a match to TRBD2. Germline CDR1 is MDHEN and CDR2 is SYDVKM. The V segment lost 3 bases and the J segment 3 bases; nucleotides outside the gene matches: 3. The CDR3 is 14 residues long. CDR3 sequence: CASSFLAGLYEQYF. The CDR3 DNA reads as TGTGCCAGCAGTTTCCTAGCGGGGCTCTACGAGCAGTACTTC.

The chain carries TRBV10-3 and TRBJ1-5; TRBD1 agrees at 7 bases. Germline CDR1 and CDR2: ENHRY and SYGVKD. V trimming: 0 bases; J trimming: 3 bases; junction bases outside the gene matches: 11. This CDR3 is 18 amino acids long. CDR3 loop: CAISESKGRGRDNQPQHF. CDR3 bases: TGTGCCATCAGTGAGTCGAAGGGTAGGGGGCGGGACAATCAGCCCCAGCATTTT.